This TCR beta chain was found in a study of blood T cell repertoires in COVID-19. The data were produced by immunoSEQ multiplex PCR, yet TCRdb's version contains in-frame clones alone and is incomplete. Altogether around 310,000 clones are present, about 90% being singletons, with the ten largest covering around 9%. The V end lost 4 bases, the J end lost 3 bases, and 15 bases lay between the germline ends. The CDR3 extends over 15 amino acids. Looked up from germline, CDR1 is MNHEY and CDR2 is SVGAGI. Everyone who took part was 18 to 89 years old, and they came from about two dozen US areas. The TCR originated in a woman aged 25 to 39 who had recovered from COVID-19. The V call is TRBV6-5, the J call TRBJ1-1; D not certain. Sequenced: PBMCs or T cells enriched from blood (not recorded which). The CDR3, as DNA: TGTGCCAGCAGTTTATACTCCTTCGGAGACACTGAAGCTTTCTTT. It yields the protein CASSLYSFGDTEAFF.